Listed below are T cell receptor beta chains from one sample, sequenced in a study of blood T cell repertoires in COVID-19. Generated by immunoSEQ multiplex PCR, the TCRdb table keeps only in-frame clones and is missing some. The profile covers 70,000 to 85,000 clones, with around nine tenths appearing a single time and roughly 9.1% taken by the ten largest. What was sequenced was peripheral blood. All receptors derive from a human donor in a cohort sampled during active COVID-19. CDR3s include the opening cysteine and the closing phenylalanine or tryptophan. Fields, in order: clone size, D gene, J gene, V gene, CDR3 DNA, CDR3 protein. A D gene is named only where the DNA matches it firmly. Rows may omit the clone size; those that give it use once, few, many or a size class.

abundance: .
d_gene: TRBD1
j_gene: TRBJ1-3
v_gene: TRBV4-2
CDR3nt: TGTGCCAGCAGCCAAGATGAGGGTTGGGGACAGGGGGTTTTGGGAAACACCATATATTTT
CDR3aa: CASSQDEGWGQGVLGNTIYF

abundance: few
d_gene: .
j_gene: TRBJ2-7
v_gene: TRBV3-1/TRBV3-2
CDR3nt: TGTGCCAGCAGCTTCACTGAGGGTGAGCAGTACTTC
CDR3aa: CASSFTEGEQYF

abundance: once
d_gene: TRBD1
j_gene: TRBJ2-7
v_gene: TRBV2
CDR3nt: TGTGCCAGCAGGTGGACAGGGGGCGCAGTATACGAGCAGTACTTC
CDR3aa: CASRWTGGAVYEQYF

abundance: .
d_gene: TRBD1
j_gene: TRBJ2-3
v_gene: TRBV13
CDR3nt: TGTGCCAGCAGCCTGGACAGGGGCTTGTCCTTAGATACGCAGTATTTT
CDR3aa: CASSLDRGLSLDTQYF

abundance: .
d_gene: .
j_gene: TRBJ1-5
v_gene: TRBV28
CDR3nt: TGTGCCAGCAGTCGGACAGTCAATCAGCCCCAGCATTTT
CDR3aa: CASSRTVNQPQHF

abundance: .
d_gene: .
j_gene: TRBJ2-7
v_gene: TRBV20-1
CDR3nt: TGCAGTGCTAGTCACAGCGGCATTTCCTACGAGCAGTACTTC
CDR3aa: CSASHSGISYEQYF

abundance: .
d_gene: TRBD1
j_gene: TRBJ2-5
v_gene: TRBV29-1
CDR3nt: TGCAGCGTTTTGACAGGGGGTCAAGAGACCCAGTACTTC
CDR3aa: CSVLTGGQETQYF

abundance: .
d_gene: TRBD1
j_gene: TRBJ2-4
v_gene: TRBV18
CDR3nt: TGTGCCAGCTCACCACCGACGGGACAGGGAAAAAACATTCAGTACTTC
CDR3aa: CASSPPTGQGKNIQYF

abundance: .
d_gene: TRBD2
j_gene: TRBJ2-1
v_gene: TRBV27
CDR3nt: TGTGCCAGCAGTCCCCTAGCGGGAGCTGGCAATGAGCAGTTCTTC
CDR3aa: CASSPLAGAGNEQFF

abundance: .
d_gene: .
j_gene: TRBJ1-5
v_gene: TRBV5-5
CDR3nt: TGTGCCAGCAGCTTGCTGGGGCTAGGGGGTAGTGGCAATCAGCCCCAGCATTTT
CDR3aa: CASSLLGLGGSGNQPQHF

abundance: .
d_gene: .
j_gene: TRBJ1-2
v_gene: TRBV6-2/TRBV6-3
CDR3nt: TGTGCCAGCAGTTGGTCAGGGGATGGCTACACCTTC
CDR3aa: CASSWSGDGYTF

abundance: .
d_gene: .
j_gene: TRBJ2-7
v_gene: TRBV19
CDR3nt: TGTGCCAGTAGTATAGCCCTTGGACAGCTCAACGAGCAGTACTTC
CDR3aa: CASSIALGQLNEQYF

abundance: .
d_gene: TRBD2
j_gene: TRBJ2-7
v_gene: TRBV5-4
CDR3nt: TGTGCCAGCAGCCGGACTAGCGGGAGTTCGGGGGAGCAGTACTTC
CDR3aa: CASSRTSGSSGEQYF

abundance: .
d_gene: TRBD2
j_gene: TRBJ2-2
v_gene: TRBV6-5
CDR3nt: TGTGCCAGCAGTTACTCTCCTAGCGGTATCACCGGGGAGCTGTTTTTT
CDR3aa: CASSYSPSGITGELFF

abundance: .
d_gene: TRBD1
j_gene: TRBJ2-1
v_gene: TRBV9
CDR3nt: TGTGCCAGCAGCGGACAACCCCAGGGGGCTTTCTCTAGAGGCAATGAGCAGTTCTTC
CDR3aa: CASSGQPQGAFSRGNEQFF

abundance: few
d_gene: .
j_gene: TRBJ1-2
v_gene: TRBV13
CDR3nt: TGTGCCAGCAGCTTAGCGGGTGGCTACACCTTC
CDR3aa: CASSLAGGYTF

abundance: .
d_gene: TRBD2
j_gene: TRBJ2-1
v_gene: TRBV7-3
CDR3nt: TGTGCCAGCAGCTTAAACAGCGGGAGCGGGAATGAGCAGTTCTTC
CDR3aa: CASSLNSGSGNEQFF

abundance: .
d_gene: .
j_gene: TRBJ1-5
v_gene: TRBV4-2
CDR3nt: TGTGCCAGCAGCCAAGATGCGGGGGACTGGACTGGGCCCCAGCATTTT
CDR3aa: CASSQDAGDWTGPQHF

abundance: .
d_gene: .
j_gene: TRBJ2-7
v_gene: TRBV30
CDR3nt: TGTGCCTGGAGGGGGCGGGGCGCGGCCTACGAGCAGTACTTC
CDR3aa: CAWRGRGAAYEQYF

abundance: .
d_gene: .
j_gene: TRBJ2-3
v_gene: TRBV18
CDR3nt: TGTGCCAGCTCACCTCCGGGGAGTAGGTCAGATACGCAGTATTTT
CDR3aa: CASSPPGSRSDTQYF

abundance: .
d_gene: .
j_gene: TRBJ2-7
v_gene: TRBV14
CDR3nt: TGTGCCAGCAGCCAAGTTTATAGAACAGGTCGAGGCGAGCAGTACTTC
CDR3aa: CASSQVYRTGRGEQYF

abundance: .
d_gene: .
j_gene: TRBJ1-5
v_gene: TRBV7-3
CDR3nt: TGTGCCAGCAGCTTAACGGAGGAGGGTGGAAGGGATCAGCCCCAGCATTTT
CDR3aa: CASSLTEEGGRDQPQHF

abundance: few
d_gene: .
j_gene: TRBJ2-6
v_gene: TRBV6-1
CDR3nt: TGTGCCAGCAGTGAACAGGGGCAATTCTCTGGGGCCAACGTCCTGACTTTC
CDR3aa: CASSEQGQFSGANVLTF

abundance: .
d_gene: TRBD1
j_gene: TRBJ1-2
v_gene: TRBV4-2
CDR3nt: TGTGCCAGCAGCCAAGAGGCCGGACAGGACTATGGCTACACCTTC
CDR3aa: CASSQEAGQDYGYTF

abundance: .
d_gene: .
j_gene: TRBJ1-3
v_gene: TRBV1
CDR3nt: TGCACCAGCAGCGGACCTCCGGGACAGGGTTCTGGAAACACCATATATTTT
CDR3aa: CTSSGPPGQGSGNTIYF

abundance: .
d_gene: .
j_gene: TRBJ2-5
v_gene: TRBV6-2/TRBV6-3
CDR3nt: TGTGCCAGCAGTTACCCATATGGAGGGATCCAAGAGACCCAGTACTTC
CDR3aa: CASSYPYGGIQETQYF

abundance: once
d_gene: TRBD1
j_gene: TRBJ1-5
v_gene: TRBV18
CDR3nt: TGTGCCAGCTCACCTGACAGGGGTAGCAATCAGCCCCAGCATTTT
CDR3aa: CASSPDRGSNQPQHF

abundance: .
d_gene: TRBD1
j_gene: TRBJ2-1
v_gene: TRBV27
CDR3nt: TGTGCCAGTGCCGGGACAGGGCCCTACAATGAGCAGTTCTTC
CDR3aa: CASAGTGPYNEQFF

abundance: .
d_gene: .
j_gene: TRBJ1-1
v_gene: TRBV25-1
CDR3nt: TGTGCCAGCAGTTATGGGGGGGTAGCTTTCTTT
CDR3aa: CASSYGGVAFF

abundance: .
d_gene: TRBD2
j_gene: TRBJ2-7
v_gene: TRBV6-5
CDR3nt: TGTGCCACCCGGGCGGGAGGGACGGACGAGCAGTACTTC
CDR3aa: CATRAGGTDEQYF

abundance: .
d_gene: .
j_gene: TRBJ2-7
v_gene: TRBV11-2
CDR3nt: TGTGCCAGCAGCTCTTCCCCCGACAGGCGGTCCTACGAGCAGTACTTC
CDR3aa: CASSSSPDRRSYEQYF

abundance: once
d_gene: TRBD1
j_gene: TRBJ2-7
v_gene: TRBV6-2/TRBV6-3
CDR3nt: TGTGCCAGCAGTATCCGCGGGACAGGGGGTACCTACGAGCAGTACTTC
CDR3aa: CASSIRGTGGTYEQYF

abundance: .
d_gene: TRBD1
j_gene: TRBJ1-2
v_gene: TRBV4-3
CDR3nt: TGCGCCAGCAGCCGCCAGGGGGCGGACAGGGTCTATGGCTACACCTTC
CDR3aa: CASSRQGADRVYGYTF